Listed below are T cell receptor beta chains from one sample, sequenced in a study of vaccination and CD4 T cells after COVID-19. TCRdb redid the calling of the PCR reads with MiXCR, one entry per CDR3 protein. The sample holds about 17,000 distinct CDR3 sequences, roughly 30% seen once. Their cognate antigens are unknown. Sequencing was done on a sample of cultured CD4+ T cells from blood. The receptors stem from a human donor with COVID-19. The CDR3 runs from the conserved cysteine through the conserved F or W. The order of the fields is D gene, J gene, V gene, clone size, CDR3 DNA, CDR3 protein. D genes are given only for firm matches. Clone size appears in some rows only: once, few, many, or a class for an expanded clone.

. | TRBJ1-2 | TRBV2 | few | TGTGCCAGCAGTCCACGGGCTGGGGGTTATGGCTACACCTTC | CASSPRAGGYGYTF
. | TRBJ1-2 | TRBV29-1 | few | TGCAGCTCAACGATCACGGGAGGCTACACCTTC | CSSTITGGYTF
TRBD1 | TRBJ2-5 | TRBV4-3 | . | TGCGCCAGCAGCCAAGAGACAGGGGCGGTTTCGGAGACCCAGTACTTC | CASSQETGAVSETQYF
TRBD1 | TRBJ1-2 | TRBV6-1 | . | TGTGCCAGCAGACTCGTTTGGGACAGGGAGAGCCCGCTCTATGGCTACACCTTC | CASRLVWDRESPLYGYTF
TRBD1 | TRBJ1-3 | TRBV12-3/TRBV12-4 | . | TGTGCCAGCAGTAACGGGGGACAGCTCTCTGGAAACACCATATATTTT | CASSNGGQLSGNTIYF
. | TRBJ2-3 | TRBV20-1 | . | TGCAGTGCTAGAGAACTAGCTGGCACAGATACGCAGTATTTT | CSARELAGTDTQYF
. | TRBJ2-3 | TRBV2 | few | TGTGCCAGCAGTCTCGGGGGCCCTAGGGATACGCAGTATTTT | CASSLGGPRDTQYF
. | TRBJ2-5 | TRBV7-2 | few | TGTGCCAGCAGCCTGGATAGCAAAGAGACCCAGTACTTC | CASSLDSKETQYF
. | TRBJ2-1 | TRBV4-3 | once | TGCGCCAGCAGCCAGCGAACAGGGAACTACAATGAGCAGTTCTTC | CASSQRTGNYNEQFF
TRBD1 | TRBJ2-4 | TRBV20-1 | medium-sized | TGCAGTGCTAACAATAGGGGGCCCAAAAACATTCAGTACTTC | CSANNRGPKNIQYF
TRBD2 | TRBJ2-5 | TRBV5-5 | . | TGTGCCAGCAGCACTGGGACTAGCACCGAGACCCAGTACTTC | CASSTGTSTETQYF
TRBD1 | TRBJ1-2 | TRBV6-1 | medium-sized | TGTGCCAGCAGGCCTGACAGGGTGGACCCCTACACCTTC | CASRPDRVDPYTF
. | TRBJ1-3 | TRBV6-4 | . | TGTGCCAGCAGTGAAGGCTTTGGATCTGGAAACACCATATATTTT | CASSEGFGSGNTIYF
. | TRBJ1-3 | TRBV7-2 | . | TGTGCCAGCAGCACCGGACAGACACACTCTGGAAACACCATATATTTT | CASSTGQTHSGNTIYF
TRBD1 | TRBJ2-2 | TRBV7-2 | . | TGTGCCAGCAGTAACAGGGGCACCGGGGAGCTGTTTTTT | CASSNRGTGELFF
TRBD1 | TRBJ2-1 | TRBV5-4 | . | TGTGCCAGCACCCCCCCAACAGGGGGCTGGGACAATGAGCAGTTCTTC | CASTPPTGGWDNEQFF
. | TRBJ1-6 | TRBV7-8 | few | TGTGCCGGAGGTCTTCGTGCGGGTTCACCCCTCCACTTT | CAGGLRAGSPLHF
TRBD2 | TRBJ2-7 | TRBV11-2 | once | TGCGCCAGCAGCCAAGGAGGGGGGAGCGGGGGATACTACGAGCAGTACTTC | CASSQGGGSGGYYEQYF
TRBD1 | TRBJ1-2 | TRBV4-2 | . | TGTGCCAGCAGCCAAGAATGGACAGGGTACTATGGCTACACCTTC | CASSQEWTGYYGYTF
. | TRBJ1-2 | TRBV28 | few | TGTGCCAGCAGTGGGGATTCAAGAAACTATGGCTACACCTTC | CASSGDSRNYGYTF
TRBD1 | TRBJ1-3 | TRBV19 | few | TGTGCCACGGGACAGGGAAGCTCTGGAAACACCATATATTTT | CATGQGSSGNTIYF
TRBD2 | TRBJ2-5 | TRBV4-1 | . | TGCGCCAGCAGCCAAGATCTGGCGGGGGGGGGAGAGACCCAGTACTTC | CASSQDLAGGGETQYF
. | TRBJ1-1 | TRBV6-1 | . | TGTGCCAGCCTACCGCCGGCGTCTGCTGAAGCTTTCTTT | CASLPPASAEAFF
TRBD1 | TRBJ1-2 | TRBV7-2 | few | TGTGCCAGCAGCTTAGACCATAGGCAGGGGGATGGCTACACCTTC | CASSLDHRQGDGYTF
. | TRBJ1-1 | TRBV5-6 | few | TGTGCCAGCAGCTTGGCACGGTGGAACACTGAAGCTTTCTTT | CASSLARWNTEAFF
TRBD1 | TRBJ2-2 | TRBV5-1 | . | TGCGCCAGCAGCACGGGACAGACCCGAGCCGGGGAGCTGTTTTTT | CASSTGQTRAGELFF
TRBD2 | TRBJ2-2 | TRBV12-3/TRBV12-4 | . | TGTGCCAGCAGACCCGTGGGACTAGCGGGGTTGACGACCGGGGAGCTGTTTTTT | CASRPVGLAGLTTGELFF
TRBD2 | TRBJ2-3 | TRBV25-1 | . | TGTGCCAGCAGTGAATATAAGTCGGGACTAGCGGGGGAATACACAGATACGCAGTATTTT | CASSEYKSGLAGEYTDTQYF
. | TRBJ2-7 | TRBV27 | . | TGTGCCAGCAGCCGAGACCAATCGACAGCTTCCCTCTACGAGCAGTACTTC | CASSRDQSTASLYEQYF
TRBD1 | TRBJ1-1 | TRBV7-2 | . | TGTGCCAGCAGCTTAGAAAGGGGGCGGGGGAACACTGAAGCTTTCTTT | CASSLERGRGNTEAFF
TRBD2 | TRBJ2-5 | TRBV10-1 | . | TGCGCCAGCAGTGAGTCGCGGGGGGAAGAGACCCAGTACTTC | CASSESRGEETQYF
TRBD1 | TRBJ1-2 | TRBV6-1 | once | TGTGCCAGCAGTCACCAGGGGGGGACAGACTATGGCTACACCTTC | CASSHQGGTDYGYTF